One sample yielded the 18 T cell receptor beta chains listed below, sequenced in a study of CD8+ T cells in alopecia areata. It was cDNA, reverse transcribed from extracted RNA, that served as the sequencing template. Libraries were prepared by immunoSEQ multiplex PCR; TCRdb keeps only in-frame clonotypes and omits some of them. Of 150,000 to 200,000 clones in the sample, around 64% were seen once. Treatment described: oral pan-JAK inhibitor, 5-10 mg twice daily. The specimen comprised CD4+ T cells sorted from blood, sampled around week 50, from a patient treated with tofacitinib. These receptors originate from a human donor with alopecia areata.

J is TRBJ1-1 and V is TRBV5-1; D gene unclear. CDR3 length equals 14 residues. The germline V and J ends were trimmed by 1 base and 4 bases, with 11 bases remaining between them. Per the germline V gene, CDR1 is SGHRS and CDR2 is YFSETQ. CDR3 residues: CASSLRRGSTEAFF. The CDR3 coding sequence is TGCGCCAGCAGCTTGAGGAGAGGAAGCACTGAAGCTTTCTTT.

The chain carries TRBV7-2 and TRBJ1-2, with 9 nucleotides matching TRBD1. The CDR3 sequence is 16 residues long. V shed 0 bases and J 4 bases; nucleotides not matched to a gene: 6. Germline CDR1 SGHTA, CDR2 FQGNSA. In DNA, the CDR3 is TGTGCCAGCAGCTTAGCCCCGGGGACAGGGACCTATGGCTACACCTTC. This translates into CASSLAPGTGTYGYTF.

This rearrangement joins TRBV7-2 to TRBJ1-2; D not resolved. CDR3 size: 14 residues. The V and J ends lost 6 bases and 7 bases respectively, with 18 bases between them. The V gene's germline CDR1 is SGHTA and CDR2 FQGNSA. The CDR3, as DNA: TGTGCCAGCAGTCTCTCGGCCCTGGGATCTGGCTACACCTTC. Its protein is CASSLSALGSGYTF.

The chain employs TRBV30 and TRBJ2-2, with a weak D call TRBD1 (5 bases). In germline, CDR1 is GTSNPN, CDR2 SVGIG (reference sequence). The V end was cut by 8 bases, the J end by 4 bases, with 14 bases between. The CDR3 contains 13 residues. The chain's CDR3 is CAAAWGSTGELFF. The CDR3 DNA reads TGTGCCGCCGCTTGGGGCTCCACCGGGGAGCTGTTTTTT.

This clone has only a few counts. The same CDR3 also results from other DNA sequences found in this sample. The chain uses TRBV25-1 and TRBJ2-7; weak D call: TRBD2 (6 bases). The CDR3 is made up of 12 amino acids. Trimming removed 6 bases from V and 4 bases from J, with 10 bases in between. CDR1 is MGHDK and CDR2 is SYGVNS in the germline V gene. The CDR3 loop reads CASSGTPYEQYF. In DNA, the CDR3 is TGTGCCAGCAGCGGGACTCCGTACGAGCAGTACTTC.

The CDR3 bases are TGCGCCAGCAGCCAGATGGGCGGGACTAGTATTTCCCAAGAGACCCAGTACTTC. Translated: CASSQMGGTSISQETQYF. V is TRBV4-3 and J is TRBJ2-5; 8 bases line up with TRBD2. There are 18 residues in the CDR3. V trimming: 3 bases; J trimming: 1 base; junction bases outside the gene matches: 13. Per the germline V gene, CDR1 is LGHNA and CDR2 is YSLEER.

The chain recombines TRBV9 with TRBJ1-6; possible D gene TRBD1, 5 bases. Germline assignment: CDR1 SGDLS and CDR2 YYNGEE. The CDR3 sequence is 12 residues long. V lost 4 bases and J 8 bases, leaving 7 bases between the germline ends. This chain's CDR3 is CASSSTDSPLHF. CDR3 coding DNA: TGTGCCAGCAGCTCGACAGATTCACCCCTCCACTTT.

The CDR3 is CSATGGYEQYF. The CDR3 nucleotides read TGCAGTGCTACAGGGGGATACGAGCAGTACTTC. The chain links TRBV20-1 to TRBJ2-7, with 7 bases that match TRBD1. The germline CDR1 and CDR2 sequences are DFQATT and SNEGSKA (reference sequence). This CDR3 comprises 11 residues. J gave up 4 bases and V 4 bases, and 1 base lay outside the gene matches.

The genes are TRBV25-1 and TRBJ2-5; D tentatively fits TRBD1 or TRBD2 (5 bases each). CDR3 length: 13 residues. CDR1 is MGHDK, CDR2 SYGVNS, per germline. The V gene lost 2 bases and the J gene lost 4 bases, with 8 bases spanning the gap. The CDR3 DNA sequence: TGTGCCAGCAGTGAACAGGGAGCAGAGACCCAGTACTTC. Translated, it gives CASSEQGAETQYF.

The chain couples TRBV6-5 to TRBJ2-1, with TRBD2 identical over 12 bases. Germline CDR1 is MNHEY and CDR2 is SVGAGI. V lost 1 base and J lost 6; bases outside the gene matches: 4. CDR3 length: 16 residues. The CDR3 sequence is CASSYLGGLAGNEQFF. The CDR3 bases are TGTGCCAGCAGTTACTTGGGGGGACTAGCGGGCAATGAGCAGTTCTTC.

The CDR3 bases are TGTGCCAGCAGCCCGTCCGGGACAGCGATCAATGAAAAACTGTTTTTT. This gives the protein CASSPSGTAINEKLFF. V is TRBV9 and J is TRBJ1-4, with TRBD1 matching 7 bases. The V gene's germline CDR1 is SGDLS and CDR2 YYNGEE. V trimming: 4 bases; J trimming: 5 bases; junction bases outside the gene matches: 11. The CDR3 runs to 16 residues.

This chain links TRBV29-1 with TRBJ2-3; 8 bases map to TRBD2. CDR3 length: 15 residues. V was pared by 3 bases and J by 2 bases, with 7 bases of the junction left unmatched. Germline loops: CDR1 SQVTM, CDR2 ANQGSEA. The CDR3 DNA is TGCAGCGTTGATGACCCCGGACTAGCCACAGATACGCAGTATTTT. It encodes CSVDDPGLATDTQYF.

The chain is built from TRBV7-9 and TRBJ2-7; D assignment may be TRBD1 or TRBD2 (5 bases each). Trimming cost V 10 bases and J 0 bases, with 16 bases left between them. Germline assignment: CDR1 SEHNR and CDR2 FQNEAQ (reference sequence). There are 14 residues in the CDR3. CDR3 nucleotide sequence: TGTGCCATCAGATGGGACGTGAGCTCCTACGAGCAGTACTTC. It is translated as CAIRWDVSSYEQYF.

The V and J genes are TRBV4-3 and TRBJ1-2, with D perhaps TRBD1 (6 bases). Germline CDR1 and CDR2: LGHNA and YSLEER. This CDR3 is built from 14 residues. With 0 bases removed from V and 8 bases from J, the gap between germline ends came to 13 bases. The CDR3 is CASSQDRGARGYTF. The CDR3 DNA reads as TGCGCCAGCAGCCAAGATCGGGGGGCGCGGGGCTACACCTTC.

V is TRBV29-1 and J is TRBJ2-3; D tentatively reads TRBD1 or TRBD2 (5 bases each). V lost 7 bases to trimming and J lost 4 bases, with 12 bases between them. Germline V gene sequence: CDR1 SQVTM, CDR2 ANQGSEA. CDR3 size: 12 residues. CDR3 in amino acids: CSGTTGADTQYF. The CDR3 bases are TGCAGCGGGACAACCGGGGCAGATACGCAGTATTTT.

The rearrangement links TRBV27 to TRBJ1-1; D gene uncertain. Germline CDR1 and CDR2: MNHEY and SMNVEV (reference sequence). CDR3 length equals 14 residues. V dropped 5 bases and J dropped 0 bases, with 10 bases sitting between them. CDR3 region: CASSPYGMNTEAFF. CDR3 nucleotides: TGTGCCAGCAGTCCTTATGGAATGAACACTGAAGCTTTCTTT.

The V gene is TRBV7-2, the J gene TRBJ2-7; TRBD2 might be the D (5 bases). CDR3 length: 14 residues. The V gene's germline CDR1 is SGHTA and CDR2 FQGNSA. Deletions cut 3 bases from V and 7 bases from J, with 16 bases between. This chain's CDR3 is CASSFRANSGEQYF. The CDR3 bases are TGTGCCAGCAGCTTTAGGGCTAACTCGGGGGAGCAGTACTTC.

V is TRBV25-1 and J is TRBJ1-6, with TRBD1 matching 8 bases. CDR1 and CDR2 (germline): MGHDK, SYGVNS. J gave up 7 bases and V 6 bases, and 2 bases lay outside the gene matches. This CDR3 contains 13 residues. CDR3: CASRTGVNSPLHF. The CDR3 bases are TGTGCCAGCAGGACAGGGGTCAATTCACCCCTCCACTTT.